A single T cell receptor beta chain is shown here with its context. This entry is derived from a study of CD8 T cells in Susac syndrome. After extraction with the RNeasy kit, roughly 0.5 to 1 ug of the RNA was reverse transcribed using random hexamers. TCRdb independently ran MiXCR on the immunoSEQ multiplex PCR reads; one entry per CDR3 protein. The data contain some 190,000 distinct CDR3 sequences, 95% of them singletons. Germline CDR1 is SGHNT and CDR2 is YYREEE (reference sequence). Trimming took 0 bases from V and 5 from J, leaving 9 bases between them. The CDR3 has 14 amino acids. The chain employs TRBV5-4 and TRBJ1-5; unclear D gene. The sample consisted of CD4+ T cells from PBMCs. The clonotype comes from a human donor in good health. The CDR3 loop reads CASSLDRSDQPQHF. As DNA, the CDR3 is TGTGCCAGCAGCTTGGACAGATCCGATCAGCCCCAGCATTTT.